The clone carrying this T cell receptor beta chain was counted between two and nine times. Original processing notes: Amplified reference gene primers provided the basis for estimating nucleated cell counts. Produced via immunoSEQ multiplex PCR; TCRdb's table is partial and in-frame only. The V and J calls and clone size come from that table; D and trimming were worked out from the DNA. The table has about 300,000 clones, about nine tenths seen once; the top ten hold around 4.6%. This CDR3 has 15 residues. V dropped 2 bases and J dropped 4 bases, with 9 bases sitting between them. Germline V gives CDR1 LNHDA, CDR2 SQIVND (reference sequence). This entry belongs to a study of blood T cell repertoires in COVID-19. The study drew participants aged roughly 18 to 95 years from some 24 US areas. Symptom resolution, clearance, or two negative PCRs marked donors in Cohort 3 as recovered.

The receptor comes from a man younger than 40 who had recovered from COVID-19. V usage is TRBV19 and J usage is TRBJ2-6, with TRBD1 as a possible D gene (5 bases). Sequencing was carried out using PBMCs or T cells enriched from blood (not recorded which). The CDR3 DNA sequence: TGTGCCAGTAGTATAATGGGGCGCGGGGCCAACGTCCTGACTTTC. Amino acids: CASSIMGRGANVLTF.